These 21 T cell receptor beta chains originate from one sample sequenced in a study of blood T cell repertoires in COVID-19. Generated by immunoSEQ multiplex PCR, the TCRdb table keeps only in-frame clones and is missing some. The table records roughly 200,000 clones, over 80% of them present only once. Sequenced: PBMCs or T cells enriched from blood (not recorded which). The receptors stem from a man aged 25-45 years who had recovered from COVID-19.

The DNA of the CDR3 is TGTGCCAGCAGCCGCAGCGCCGATAATGAGCAGTTCTTC. This sequence encodes CASSRSADNEQFF. The V gene is TRBV9, the J gene TRBJ2-1, with no clear D. The CDR3 is made up of 13 amino acids. CDR1 is SGDLS and CDR2 is YYNGEE in the germline V gene. Trimming left V 4 bases short and J 7 bases short, with 12 bases between.

V and J are TRBV5-6 and TRBJ1-3, with 10 positions matching TRBD1. Unmatched junction bases numbered 6, after V lost 3 bases and J lost 3 bases. The CDR3 runs 16 residues. From germline, CDR1 is SGHDT and CDR2 YYEEEE. The CDR3 loop is CASSSRDRGLGNTIYF. The CDR3 DNA follows: TGTGCCAGCAGCTCCCGGGACAGGGGTCTTGGAAACACCATATATTTT.

The V gene is TRBV5-1, the J gene TRBJ2-5, with 8 bases that match TRBD1. V was clipped by 1 base and J by 5 bases; unmatched bases: 4. Germline CDR1 is SGHRS and CDR2 is YFSETQ. The CDR3 spans 14 residues. The CDR3 region has the DNA TGCGCCAGCAGCTTGCAGGGGGCTAGGGAGACCCAGTACTTC. Its translation is CASSLQGARETQYF.

The V call is TRBV30, the J call TRBJ2-1, with D perhaps TRBD2 (5 bases). Per germline, CDR1 GTSNPN and CDR2 SVGIG (reference sequence). V was cut by 1 base and J by 6 bases, with 7 bases left in between. CDR3 size: 12 residues. The CDR3 nucleotides read TGTGCCTGGAGTGACCTAGCCAATGAGCAGTTCTTC. The encoded protein is CAWSDLANEQFF.

The chain joins TRBV6-5 to TRBJ1-1; no reliable D call. CDR3 length equals 13 residues. Germline lookup yields CDR1 MNHEY and CDR2 SVGAGI. Trimming took off 6 bases at V and 0 bases at J, with 8 bases between the two ends. The CDR3, as DNA: TGTGCCAGCAGACCGAGGTTGAACACTGAAGCTTTCTTT. Translation gives CASRPRLNTEAFF.

J is TRBJ2-5 and V is TRBV14; 7 positions match TRBD1. The V and J ends lost 1 base and 6 bases, in that order; junction bases with no gene match: 5. Germline V lookup: CDR1 SGHDN, CDR2 FVKESK. This CDR3 has 14 amino acids. The CDR3 DNA follows: TGTGCCAGCAGCCAAGTACGACAGGGACAGACCCAGTACTTC. Translating gives CASSQVRQGQTQYF.

The genes are TRBV5-8 and TRBJ2-3; 7 bases fit TRBD1. Germline V gene data show CDR1 as SGHTS and CDR2 as YDEGEE. The CDR3 is 17 amino acids. The J segment lost 2 bases and the V segment lost 0 bases, leaving 9 bases of the junction unmatched. CDR3 DNA sequence: TGTGCCAGCAGCTTGGTGGCCGGGACAGTCAACACAGATACGCAGTATTTT. This sequence encodes CASSLVAGTVNTDTQYF.

This clone was observed a single time. The V gene is TRBV3-1 (or the pseudogene TRBV3-2), the J gene TRBJ2-5; 13 bases are a match to TRBD2. The CDR3 contains 16 residues. The V and J ends lost 0 bases and 5 bases, in that order; junction bases with no gene match: 3. From germline, CDR1 is LGHDT and CDR2 YNNKEL (reference sequence). Written as DNA, the CDR3 is TGTGCCAGCAGCCAAGAAGGACTAGCGGGGGAGGAGACCCAGTACTTC. Its protein is CASSQEGLAGEETQYF.

The gene calls are TRBV24-1 and TRBJ2-3; D gene ambiguous. V was shortened by 3 bases and J by 3 bases, with 9 bases between the two germline ends. This CDR3 has 14 residues. Germline V gene sequence: CDR1 KGHDR, CDR2 SFDVKD. For the CDR3, the DNA is TGTGCCACCAGTGATCGTTCGGGTACAGATACGCAGTATTTT. This encodes CATSDRSGTDTQYF.

The rearrangement uses TRBV18 and TRBJ1-5; possible D gene TRBD1, 6 bases. In germline, CDR1 is KGHSH, CDR2 LQKENI. The CDR3 extends over 16 amino acids. The V and J ends lost 6 bases and 2 bases respectively, with 17 bases between them. The CDR3 DNA sequence: TGTGCCAGCTCGGGCGAACAGGGATGGGGCAATCAGCCCCAGCATTTT. It specifies CASSGEQGWGNQPQHF.

This chain links TRBV27 with TRBJ2-5; no definite D call. The ends were cut back, 1 base at V and 2 bases at J, with 8 bases in the middle. The germline gives CDR1 MNHEY, CDR2 SMNVEV (reference sequence). The CDR3 sequence is 14 residues long. CDR3 nucleotides: TGTGCCAGCAGTTTATACAGCAATCAAGAGACCCAGTACTTC. This translates into CASSLYSNQETQYF.

V and J are TRBV7-9 and TRBJ1-2, with 9 nucleotides matching TRBD1. Trimming removed 5 bases from V and 7 bases from J; junction bases left unmatched: 11. This CDR3 contains 15 residues. CDR1 and CDR2 from the germline V gene are SEHNR and FQNEAQ (reference sequence). CDR3 bases: TGTGCCAGCAGCACTTACGGGACAGGGATTCCTGGCTACACCTTC. Residues: CASSTYGTGIPGYTF.

J is TRBJ2-1 and V is TRBV11-2; TRBD2 agrees at 7 bases. With V trimmed by 2 bases and J by 8 bases, 9 bases remained unmatched. The CDR3 consists of 15 residues. Per the germline V gene, CDR1 is SGHAT and CDR2 is FQNNGV. The CDR3 sequence: CASSLRLAGADEQFF. The CDR3 region has the DNA TGTGCCAGCAGCTTACGTTTGGCGGGAGCCGATGAGCAGTTCTTC.

The CDR3 sequence: CASSPSSGTEVTDTQYF. The CDR3 DNA sequence: TGTGCCAGTAGTCCGTCCTCCGGGACAGAAGTCACAGATACGCAGTATTTT. V is TRBV19 and J is TRBJ2-3, with 7 bases matching TRBD1. Trimming took 5 bases from V and 2 from J; bases not matched to a gene: 13. CDR3 length equals 17 residues. Germline V gene sequence: CDR1 LNHDA, CDR2 SQIVND (reference sequence).

V is TRBV25-1 and J is TRBJ2-3; D gene ambiguous. V was trimmed by 2 bases and J by 6 bases, leaving 12 bases between them. The CDR3 has 14 amino acids. Germline V gives CDR1 MGHDK, CDR2 SYGVNS. CDR3 sequence (DNA): TGTGCCAGCAGTGAAATCAGTTCGTGGGATACGCAGTATTTT. Translated, it gives CASSEISSWDTQYF.

The V gene is TRBV6-1, the J gene TRBJ2-5; 10 bases are shared with TRBD2. The V gene's germline CDR1 is MNHNS and CDR2 SASEGT. This CDR3 region has 15 residues. The V segment lost 3 bases and the J segment 2 bases; nucleotides outside the gene matches: 3. CDR3 sequence: CASSDGSGRQETQYF. The CDR3 bases are TGTGCCAGCAGTGATGGTAGCGGGAGGCAAGAGACCCAGTACTTC.

The chain is built from TRBV11-2 and TRBJ2-3; a weak D match, TRBD2 (5 bases). The CDR3 length is 14 residues. V lost 2 bases and J lost 14, with 20 bases in between. CDR1 and CDR2 from the germline V gene are SGHAT and FQNNGV. The CDR3 region has the DNA TGTGCCAGCAGCTTATCCCCTAGCCCAAAAGGGTGGTATTTT. Amino acids: CASSLSPSPKGWYF. Looking up the rest from reference TRBV11-2 and TRBJ2-3 gives the full variable domain: EAGVAQSPRYKIIEKRQSVAFWCNPISGHATLYWYQQILGQGPKLLIQFQNNGVVDDSQLPKDRFSAERLKGVDSTLKIQPAKLEDSAVYLCASSLSPSPKGWYFGPGTRLTVL.

The chain carries TRBV5-5 and TRBJ2-7; no clear D gene. Germline V gene sequence: CDR1 SGHKS, CDR2 YYEKEE (reference sequence). Trimming stripped 1 base from V and 3 bases from J, with 2 bases between. CDR3 length: 11 residues. The CDR3 DNA sequence: TGTGCCAGCAGCTTGCACTACGAGCAGTACTTC. It codes for CASSLHYEQYF.

The J gene is TRBJ2-3, the V gene TRBV19; TRBD2 aligns across 9 bases. CDR1 and CDR2 from the germline V gene are LNHDA and SQIVND (reference sequence). This CDR3 contains 14 residues. V lost 4 bases to trimming and J lost 4 bases; unmatched junction nucleotides: 3. Written as DNA, the CDR3 is TGTGCCAGTAGTAGCGGGAGGGTCCCAGATACGCAGTATTTT. Amino acid sequence: CASSSGRVPDTQYF.

This rearrangement joins TRBV19 to TRBJ1-5, with D perhaps matching TRBD1 (5 bases). Germline assignment: CDR1 LNHDA and CDR2 SQIVND (reference sequence). V was trimmed by 2 bases and J by 5 bases, leaving 22 bases between them. This CDR3 is built from 18 residues. The CDR3 region is CASSIRPPGKATDQPQHF. The CDR3 DNA sequence: TGTGCCAGTAGTATAAGGCCCCCAGGGAAAGCCACAGATCAGCCCCAGCATTTT.

V is TRBV13 and J is TRBJ1-1; TRBD1 matches 9 bases. Germline trimming cut 6 bases from V and 1 base from J; bases unmatched to any gene: 3. The CDR3 consists of 14 residues. Germline lookup yields CDR1 PRHDT and CDR2 FYEKMQ (reference sequence). The CDR3 loop reads CASRTGGRNTEAFF. As DNA, the CDR3 is TGTGCCAGCAGAACAGGGGGCCGGAACACTGAAGCTTTCTTT.